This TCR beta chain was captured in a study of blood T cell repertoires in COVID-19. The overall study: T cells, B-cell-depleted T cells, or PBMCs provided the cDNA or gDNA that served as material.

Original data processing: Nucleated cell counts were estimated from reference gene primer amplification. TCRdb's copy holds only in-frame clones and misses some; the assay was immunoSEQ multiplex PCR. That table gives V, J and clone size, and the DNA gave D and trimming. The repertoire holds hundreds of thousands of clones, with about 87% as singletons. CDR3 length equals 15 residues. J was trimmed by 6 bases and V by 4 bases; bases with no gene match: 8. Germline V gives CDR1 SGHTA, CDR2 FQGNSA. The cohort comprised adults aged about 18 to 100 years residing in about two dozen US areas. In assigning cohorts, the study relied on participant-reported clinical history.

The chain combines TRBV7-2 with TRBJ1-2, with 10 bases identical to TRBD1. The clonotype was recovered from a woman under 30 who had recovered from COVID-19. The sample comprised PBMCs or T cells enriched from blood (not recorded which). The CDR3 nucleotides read TGTGCCAGCAGCTCGACCGGGACAGGGGATCATGGCTACACCTTC. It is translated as CASSSTGTGDHGYTF.